What follows is one T cell receptor beta chain and its context. The CDR3 is made up of 14 amino acids. In germline, CDR1 is KGHDR, CDR2 SFDVKD. V dropped 7 bases and J dropped 6; count of bases not matched to a gene: 5. This sample was taken from a study of blood T cell repertoires in COVID-19. About the research overall: Both acute and convalescent COVID-19 samples were obtained from the United States, Italy and Spain. T cells, B-cell-depleted T cells, or PBMCs supplied cDNA or gDNA.

In the study's own analysis: Cell counts per sample came from amplifying reference gene primers. Libraries were prepared by immunoSEQ multiplex PCR; TCRdb keeps only in-frame clonotypes and omits some of them. That table is the source of V, J and clone size, and D and trimming were worked out from the DNA. The repertoire holds 50,000 to 80,000 clones, with approximately 90% as singletons. V and J are TRBV24-1 and TRBJ2-1, with 10 positions matching TRBD2. Specimen: peripheral blood. The sequence was collected from a woman older than 75 with active COVID-19. The CDR3 DNA reads as TGTGCCACCAGGACAACTAGCGGGACCAATGAGCAGTTCTTC. It translates to CATRTTSGTNEQFF.